This entry lists 32 T cell receptor beta chains sequenced from one sample in a study of stem cell transplantation in POMP-related autoinflammatory disease. Profiling relied on immunoSEQ multiplex PCR, and the TCRdb table lists in-frame clones only, not all of them. Altogether 68,000 or so clones are present, approximately 91% being singletons, with the ten largest covering 0.66%. The sequences come from CD4+ T cells from PBMCs, collected after stem cell transplantation. These receptors were collected from a human patient with POMP-related autoinflammation and immune dysregulation (PRAID). The T cells may partly be graft donor cells.

This chain connects TRBV5-1 to TRBJ1-6, with D tentatively TRBD1 (6 bases). The germline V gene encodes CDR1 SGHRS and CDR2 YFSETQ. V lost 0 bases to trimming and J lost 8 bases, with 18 bases between them. CDR3 size: 17 residues. The CDR3 loop is CASSLAVGAGAHSPLHF. The CDR3 DNA reads TGCGCCAGCAGCTTGGCCGTTGGGGCAGGGGCCCATTCACCCCTCCACTTT.

The J gene is TRBJ2-1, the V gene TRBV5-1; TRBD1 is a possible D gene (5 bases). The germline CDR1 and CDR2 sequences are SGHRS and YFSETQ. The V end lost 1 base, the J end lost 4 bases, and 15 bases lay between the germline ends. This CDR3 is 16 amino acids long. The CDR3 here is CASSLSPQDQYNEQFF. The CDR3 nucleotides are TGCGCCAGCAGCTTGTCCCCACAGGACCAATACAATGAGCAGTTCTTC.

This chain connects TRBV10-3 to TRBJ2-5; D call uncertain. CDR3 length equals 13 residues. In germline, CDR1 is ENHRY, CDR2 SYGVKD. The V gene lost 2 bases and the J gene lost 3 bases, with 7 bases spanning the gap. CDR3 region: CAISENGKETQYF. CDR3 bases: TGTGCCATCAGTGAGAACGGTAAAGAGACCCAGTACTTC.

This clone was counted a single time. The CDR3 region is CASSSGVGARADTQYF. The CDR3 DNA follows: TGTGCCAGCAGTTCCGGCGTGGGAGCGAGAGCAGATACGCAGTATTTT. J is TRBJ2-3 and V is TRBV28, with D possibly matching TRBD2 (5 bases). Trimming removed 4 bases from V and 4 bases from J, with 18 bases in between. Germline CDR1 is MDHEN and CDR2 is SYDVKM. This CDR3 is built from 16 residues.

J is TRBJ2-7 and V is TRBV5-5, with TRBD2 matching 7 bases. V shed 3 bases, J shed 3 bases, and the junction held 3 bases outside the gene matches. This CDR3 is built from 13 residues. The V gene's germline CDR1 is SGHKS and CDR2 YYEKEE (reference sequence). The CDR3 loop is CASSSGGRYEQYF. The CDR3 region has the DNA TGTGCCAGCAGCTCGGGGGGACGCTACGAGCAGTACTTC.

The chain uses TRBV28 and TRBJ1-4; 7 bases map to TRBD1. V gave up 6 bases and J gave up 9 bases; unmatched junction bases: 13. The CDR3 runs to 15 residues. CDR1 is MDHEN, CDR2 SYDVKM, per germline. The CDR3 spells CASSLWGQTLQKLFF. The CDR3 bases are TGTGCCAGCAGCCTGTGGGGACAGACTCTACAAAAACTGTTTTTT.

The rearrangement joins TRBV2 to TRBJ1-1, with D unclear. V shed 8 bases and J shed 11 bases, with 18 bases lying between them. The CDR3 loop spans 12 amino acids. CDR1 SNHLY and CDR2 FYNNEI come from the germline V gene. CDR3 sequence: CASVPVGLTAFF. The CDR3 nucleotides read TGTGCCAGCGTGCCGGTTGGATTAACGGCTTTCTTT.

The CDR3 DNA reads as TGTGCCAGCATGATAGGGCAAGAGACCCAGTACTTC. Its protein is CASMIGQETQYF. The chain joins TRBV28 to TRBJ2-5; D is unclear. Germline lookup yields CDR1 MDHEN and CDR2 SYDVKM. V gave up 7 bases and J gave up 2 bases, with 8 bases separating them. CDR3 length: 12 residues.

The J gene is TRBJ1-1, the V gene TRBV23-1; D not certain. TRBV23-1 is reported as an ORF; its role is uncertain. The CDR3 contains 18 residues. V lost 1 base to trimming and J lost 4 bases, with 22 bases between them. CDR3 in amino acids: CASSQYPPGGYLGTEAFF. The DNA of the CDR3 is TGCGCCAGCAGTCAATATCCGCCAGGAGGCTACTTGGGCACTGAAGCTTTCTTT.

The chain links TRBV9 to TRBJ2-5; D possibly matches TRBD1 or TRBD2 (5 bases each). This CDR3 contains 13 residues. V lost 0 bases to trimming and J lost 3 bases, with 6 bases between them. CDR1 and CDR2 (germline): SGDLS, YYNGEE. CDR3 DNA sequence: TGTGCCAGCAGCGTAGGGGACGAAGAGACCCAGTACTTC. Translated, it gives CASSVGDEETQYF.

This sequence joins TRBV28 and TRBJ2-7; 9 bases fit TRBD1. V lost 5 bases, J lost 2 bases, and 7 bases stayed unmatched. This CDR3 contains 15 residues. Germline CDR1 and CDR2: MDHEN and SYDVKM. CDR3 sequence: CASSPGQGMAYEQYV. In nucleotides, the CDR3 is TGTGCCAGCAGTCCCGGACAGGGGATGGCCTACGAGCAGTACGTC.

The chain employs TRBV6-2 or TRBV6-3 and TRBJ2-3; 7 nucleotides match TRBD1. J gave up 4 bases and V 6 bases, and 7 bases lay outside the gene matches. The CDR3 totals 14 residues. Germline V gives CDR1 MNHEY, CDR2 SVGEGT. The chain's CDR3 is CASSPTGIPDTQYF. The CDR3 nucleotides read TGTGCCAGCAGCCCGACAGGGATCCCAGATACGCAGTATTTT.

The V and J genes are TRBV21-1 and TRBJ1-3. TRBV21-1 is a pseudogene segment. The CDR3 loop spans 9 amino acids. The CDR3 sequence: CASSKARRF. The DNA of the CDR3 is TGTGCCAGCAGCAAAGCTCGGAGATTT.

CDR3 region: CASSQFVANQETQYF. CDR3 nucleotide sequence: TGTGCCAGCAGCCAGTTTGTAGCGAACCAAGAGACCCAGTACTTC. The chain carries TRBV3-1 (or the pseudogene TRBV3-2) and TRBJ2-5; TRBD2 is a possible D gene (5 bases). Between the trimmed V and J ends, which lost 3 bases and 0 bases, there was a span of 11 bases. The CDR3 is made up of 15 amino acids. In germline, CDR1 is LGHDT, CDR2 YNNKEL (reference sequence).

The chain has TRBV24-1 and TRBJ1-1, with D tentatively TRBD1 (5 bases). CDR1 KGHDR and CDR2 SFDVKD come from the germline V gene. Trimming took off 7 bases at V and 1 base at J, with 12 bases between the two ends. CDR3 length: 14 residues. DNA for the CDR3: TGTGCCACCAGGGACCGGGACGGGAACACTGAAGCTTTCTTT. Amino acid sequence: CATRDRDGNTEAFF.

This sequence joins TRBV18 and TRBJ1-6; D uncertain. The length of the CDR3 is 15 residues. The germline V gene has CDR1 KGHSH and CDR2 LQKENI. V was pared by 2 bases and J by 0 bases, with 5 bases between. CDR3 amino acids: CASSPGSSYNSPLHF. In DNA, the CDR3 is TGTGCCAGCTCACCAGGGAGCTCCTATAATTCACCCCTCCACTTT.

This clone was observed a single time. V gene TRBV19 combines with J gene TRBJ1-2, with no clear D. Germline CDR1 is LNHDA and CDR2 is SQIVND (reference sequence). V lost 3 bases to trimming and J lost 2 bases, with 16 bases between them. This CDR3 is built from 16 residues. The CDR3 spells CASSIPAATTNYGYTF. In DNA, the CDR3 is TGTGCCAGTAGTATTCCGGCCGCTACTACCAACTATGGCTACACCTTC.

The chain employs TRBV19 and TRBJ2-2; D gene ambiguous. The CDR3 runs to 15 residues. Germline V lookup: CDR1 LNHDA, CDR2 SQIVND (reference sequence). V lost 1 base, J lost 2 bases, and 8 bases lay in between. CDR3 DNA sequence: TGTGCCAGTAGTATAGTGTCGTACAACACCGGGGAGCTGTTTTTT. This gives the protein CASSIVSYNTGELFF.

J is TRBJ1-1 and V is TRBV20-1; D is unresolved. CDR1 is DFQATT, CDR2 SNEGSKA, per germline (reference sequence). This CDR3 spans 10 amino acids. Trimming cost V 7 bases and J 5 bases, with 8 bases left between them. The CDR3 DNA is TGCAGTGGATCAAAAACTGAAGCTTTCTTT. It codes for CSGSKTEAFF.

V gene TRBV28 combines with J gene TRBJ2-7; 7 bases fit TRBD2. V trimming: 4 bases; J trimming: 3 bases; junction bases outside the gene matches: 6. Germline CDR1 is MDHEN and CDR2 is SYDVKM. The CDR3 loop spans 14 amino acids. CDR3 nucleotides: TGTGCCAGCAGTTCCGCGGGGGAGGACTACGAGCAGTACTTC. It specifies CASSSAGEDYEQYF.

The chain employs TRBV24-1 and TRBJ2-2; D possibly corresponds to TRBD2 (5 bases). V lost 2 bases and J 3 bases, leaving 15 bases between the germline ends. The CDR3 has 17 amino acids. Per the germline V gene, CDR1 is KGHDR and CDR2 is SFDVKD. The CDR3 loop reads CATSDSARGIDTGELFF. The CDR3 coding sequence is TGTGCCACCAGTGATTCAGCAAGAGGGATCGACACCGGGGAGCTGTTTTTT.

The rearrangement uses TRBV27 and TRBJ2-1, with 13 positions matching TRBD2. This CDR3 region has 16 residues. J lost 2 bases, V lost 6 bases, and 4 bases had no gene match. Germline V gene data show CDR1 as MNHEY and CDR2 as SMNVEV (reference sequence). The CDR3 DNA is TGTGCCAGCAGCCTACTAGCGGGAGGGCCCTACAATGAGCAGTTCTTC. Translation gives CASSLLAGGPYNEQFF.

The chain combines TRBV7-9 with TRBJ2-1, with D hard to call. Trimming cost V 1 base and J 10 bases, with 14 bases left between them. Per germline, CDR1 SEHNR and CDR2 FQNEAQ (reference sequence). The CDR3 runs to 14 residues. In DNA form, the CDR3 reads TGTGCCAGCAGCTTAGACGAACGGATTAACGAGCAGTTCTTC. Amino acids: CASSLDERINEQFF.

V gene TRBV19 combines with J gene TRBJ1-2, with D hard to call. V gave up 5 bases and J gave up 3 bases, with 10 bases separating them. CDR3 length equals 13 residues. From germline, CDR1 is LNHDA and CDR2 SQIVND (reference sequence). CDR3 amino acids: CASSPWTDYGYTF. DNA of the CDR3: TGTGCCAGTAGTCCTTGGACTGACTATGGCTACACCTTC.

CDR3: CASSQGGADTQYF. CDR3 DNA sequence: TGTGCCAGCAGCCAAGGAGGGGCAGATACGCAGTATTTT. The chain employs TRBV3-1 (or the pseudogene TRBV3-2) and TRBJ2-3, with D tentatively TRBD1 or TRBD2 (5 bases each). The germline CDR1 and CDR2 sequences are LGHDT and YNNKEL (reference sequence). The CDR3 totals 13 residues. The V end lost 1 base, the J end lost 4 bases, and 6 bases lay between the germline ends.

The chain is built from TRBV28 and TRBJ2-7; TRBD1 agrees at 9 bases. V shed 3 bases and J 3 bases; nucleotides not matched to a gene: 6. CDR3 length: 15 amino acids. CDR1 and CDR2 (germline): MDHEN, SYDVKM. The CDR3 nucleotides are TGTGCCAGCAGTTTTTGGGGACAGGGTATCTACGAGCAGTACGTC. As protein: CASSFWGQGIYEQYV.

This chain connects TRBV10-3 to TRBJ2-2, with a tentative D call TRBD1 (5 bases). V was clipped by 2 bases and J by 1 base, with 11 bases between them. The CDR3 has 16 residues. CDR1 is ENHRY, CDR2 SYGVKD, per germline. This CDR3 is CAISESRGRNTGELFF. CDR3 bases: TGTGCCATCAGTGAGAGTAGGGGAAGGAACACCGGGGAGCTGTTTTTT.

The chain uses TRBV11-2 and TRBJ2-1; TRBD2 agrees at 10 bases. This CDR3 comprises 19 residues. Germline assignment: CDR1 SGHAT and CDR2 FQNNGV. V lost 4 bases to trimming and J lost 0 bases; unmatched junction nucleotides: 12. The CDR3 reads CASSSFSGRSESSYNEQFF. The CDR3 DNA is TGTGCCAGCAGCTCCTTTAGCGGGAGGTCCGAGAGCTCCTACAATGAGCAGTTCTTC.

The J gene is TRBJ2-7, the V gene TRBV18; 7 bases are shared with TRBD1. Germline CDR1 reads KGHSH; CDR2 reads LQKENI. The J segment lost 0 bases and the V segment lost 3 bases, leaving 8 bases of the junction unmatched. This CDR3 is built from 16 residues. CDR3 in DNA: TGTGCCAGCTCACCCACACAGACAGGGCTCTCCTACGAGCAGTACTTC. It is translated as CASSPTQTGLSYEQYF.

This clone was detected only a few times. This same CDR3 is encoded by further DNA sequences in the sample. This sequence joins TRBV3-1 (or the pseudogene TRBV3-2) and TRBJ2-2; perhaps D is TRBD1 or TRBD2 (5 bases each). Germline-derived CDR1 and CDR2 are LGHDT and YNNKEL (reference sequence). Trimming took 0 bases from V and 1 from J, leaving 15 bases between them. The CDR3 has 18 residues. The chain's CDR3 is CASSQDLGVRGNTGELFF. As DNA, the CDR3 is TGTGCCAGCAGCCAAGATTTGGGGGTGAGGGGGAACACCGGGGAGCTGTTTTTT.

The CDR3 DNA sequence: TGTGCCAGCAGCGACAGGGGGGCGGCCCCCGATACGCAGTATTTT. It translates to CASSDRGAAPDTQYF. The chain couples TRBV11-2 to TRBJ2-3; the match to TRBD1 covers 9 bases. This CDR3 is 15 amino acids long. Trimming removed 5 bases from V and 6 bases from J; junction bases left unmatched: 9. Germline CDR1 is SGHAT and CDR2 is FQNNGV.

The chain is built from TRBV29-1 and TRBJ2-4; the D call may be TRBD1 or TRBD2 (6 bases each). The V gene lost 7 bases and the J gene lost 7 bases, with 17 bases spanning the gap. The V gene's germline CDR1 is SQVTM and CDR2 ANQGSEA. The CDR3 has 13 amino acids. The CDR3 DNA reads as TGCAGCGCCGAAAGGCAGGGGAGGAACATTCAGTACTTC. Translating it yields CSAERQGRNIQYF.